This passage covers 2 T cell receptor beta chains from one sample sequenced in a study of shared clonotypes between healthy human individuals. Profiling relied on immunoSEQ multiplex PCR, and the TCRdb table lists in-frame clones only, not all of them. Of about 1 million clones listed, roughly 80% were seen once; the top ten hold less than 1.5%. Sequencing input: memory CD4+ T cells sorted from blood. Noted subset: CD45RA-negative fraction. These receptors were collected from a young man in good health.

The sample holds many counts of this clone. The rearrangement uses TRBV2 and TRBJ2-1, with 7 bases identical to TRBD2. The CDR3 is 13 amino acids. The germline CDR1 and CDR2 sequences are SNHLY and FYNNEI. J gave up 10 bases and V 2 bases, and 5 bases lay outside the gene matches. CDR3 sequence: CASSEIGGSEQFF. CDR3 coding DNA: TGTGCCAGCAGTGAAATTGGCGGGAGCGAGCAGTTCTTC. The full variable domain, its missing parts supplied by reference TRBV2 and TRBJ2-1, is EPEVTQTPSHQVTQMGQEVILRCVPISNHLYFYWYRQILGQKVEFLVSFYNNEISEKSEIFDDQFSVERPDGSNFTLKIRSTKLEDSAMYFCASSEIGGSEQFFGPGTRLTVL.

V gene TRBV30 combines with J gene TRBJ2-5, with D perhaps matching TRBD1 (6 bases). Trimming removed 5 bases from V and 5 bases from J, with 12 bases in between. The CDR3 is 12 residues long. CDR1 is GTSNPN, CDR2 SVGIG, per germline (reference sequence). The CDR3: CAWARGWETQYF. The DNA of the CDR3 is TGTGCCTGGGCTAGGGGGTGGGAGACCCAGTACTTC.